These 20 T cell receptor beta chains originate from one sample sequenced in a study of response to subunit inactivated influenza vaccine. TCRdb reprocessed the RT-PCR reads with MiXCR, giving one entry per CDR3 protein. Counted here are roughly 500,000 distinct CDR3 sequences, 25% occurring once; the ten biggest clones make up 1.9%. This specimen consisted of CD4+ T cells sorted from PBMCs, obtained roughly 5 days after vaccination. These TCRs come from a man aged 50 to 60 who received an inactivated influenza vaccine.

The V gene is TRBV7-8, the J gene TRBJ2-2, with TRBD2 matching 9 bases. Germline V gene lookup returns CDR1 SGHVS and CDR2 FQNEAQ. The CDR3 has 16 residues. Unmatched junction bases numbered 7, after V lost 4 bases and J lost 4 bases. The CDR3 protein is CASSSRTSVATGELFF. The DNA of the CDR3 is TGTGCCAGCAGCTCTCGGACTAGCGTGGCCACCGGGGAGCTGTTTTTT. Based on the CDR3 plus reference TRBV7-8 and TRBJ2-2, the full variable domain is GAGVSQSPRYKVAKRGQDVALRCDPISGHVSLFWYQQALGQGPEFLTYFQNEAQLDKSGLPSDRFFAERPEGSVSTLKIQRTQQEDSAVYLCASSSRTSVATGELFFGEGSRLTVL.

This clonotype was seen only a few times. The V and J genes are TRBV11-2 and TRBJ2-2, with 8 bases matching TRBD1. The CDR3 runs 16 residues. CDR1 is SGHAT, CDR2 FQNNGV, per germline. The trim removed 6 bases at V and 0 bases at J, leaving 6 bases unmatched. CDR3 amino acids: CASRRDRGANTGELFF. DNA of the CDR3: TGTGCCAGCAGACGTGACAGGGGCGCGAACACCGGGGAGCTGTTTTTT. The entire variable domain, with the rest obtained from reference TRBV11-2 and TRBJ2-2, is as follows: EAGVAQSPRYKIIEKRQSVAFWCNPISGHATLYWYQQILGQGPKLLIQFQNNGVVDDSQLPKDRFSAERLKGVDSTLKIQPAKLEDSAVYLCASRRDRGANTGELFFGEGSRLTVL.

This clonotype turned up a few times. V gene TRBV6-5 combines with J gene TRBJ2-6; D not resolved. There are 18 residues in the CDR3. V lost 7 bases and J lost 0, with 19 bases in between. Germline loops: CDR1 MNHEY, CDR2 SVGAGI. The CDR3 reads CASTHRARPISGANVLTF. CDR3 DNA: TGTGCCAGCACTCACCGAGCGAGGCCCATCTCTGGGGCCAACGTCCTGACTTTC.

V usage is TRBV6-2 or TRBV6-3 and J usage is TRBJ2-7; D is undetermined. The germline CDR1 and CDR2 sequences are MNHEY and SVGEGT. The CDR3 runs 16 residues. V dropped 0 bases and J dropped 8 bases, with 20 bases sitting between them. The CDR3 reads CASSYSRAGLSTQQYF. CDR3 in DNA: TGTGCCAGCAGTTACTCTAGAGCAGGCCTTTCTACGCAGCAGTACTTC.

This clonotype was seen a handful of times. The chain uses TRBV6-1 and TRBJ2-2; TRBD2 agrees at 8 bases. This CDR3 comprises 17 residues. Germline V lookup: CDR1 MNHNS, CDR2 SASEGT. With V trimmed by 6 bases and J by 6 bases, 15 bases remained unmatched. CDR3 DNA sequence: TGTGCCAGCAGAGGACTGTTTAGGACTAGCAGGGCCGGGGAGCTGTTTTTT. Its translation is CASRGLFRTSRAGELFF.

The chain joins TRBV13 to TRBJ2-2; D is uncertain. Germline loops: CDR1 PRHDT, CDR2 FYEKMQ (reference sequence). This CDR3 spans 17 amino acids. V gave up 5 bases and J gave up 0 bases, with 16 bases separating them. The CDR3 spells CASSPPIWRSNTGELFF. DNA of the CDR3: TGTGCCAGCAGCCCCCCCATCTGGCGATCGAACACCGGGGAGCTGTTTTTT.

There are a few counts of this clonotype. CDR3 coding DNA: TGTGCCTCCTCCCGGGACAGGGTAATTAACTATGGCTACACCTTC. It yields the protein CASSRDRVINYGYTF. This sequence joins TRBV19 and TRBJ1-2; the match to TRBD1 covers 9 bases. The germline gives CDR1 LNHDA, CDR2 SQIVND (reference sequence). CDR3 size: 15 residues. V dropped 11 bases and J dropped 1; count of bases not matched to a gene: 11.

The chain employs TRBV6-2 or TRBV6-3 and TRBJ1-3, with D possibly matching TRBD1 (5 bases). This CDR3 has 15 amino acids. From germline, CDR1 is MNHEY and CDR2 SVGEGT. V lost 6 bases and J lost 0, with 12 bases in between. The CDR3 DNA sequence: TGTGCCAGCAGAGCGCGGGACCGCTCTGGAAACACCATATATTTT. It specifies CASRARDRSGNTIYF.

The chain has TRBV5-5 and TRBJ2-5; no definite D call. Germline assignment: CDR1 SGHKS and CDR2 YYEKEE (reference sequence). The CDR3 covers 13 residues. Trimming took 2 bases from V and 7 from J, leaving 12 bases between them. The chain's CDR3 is CASSLDGTGTQYF. Written as DNA, the CDR3 is TGTGCCAGCAGCTTAGACGGAACGGGGACCCAGTACTTC.

The chain has TRBV6-5 and TRBJ1-6; no clear D. The CDR3 is made up of 14 amino acids. The germline gives CDR1 MNHEY, CDR2 SVGAGI. Trimming left V 0 bases short and J 7 bases short, with 7 bases between. The CDR3 sequence is CASSYSAQNSPLHF. The CDR3 DNA sequence: TGTGCCAGCAGTTACTCGGCCCAGAATTCACCCCTCCACTTT.

This clonotype came up once. J is TRBJ2-1 and V is TRBV19; TRBD1 aligns across 7 bases. V was clipped by 4 bases and J by 9 bases; unmatched bases: 6. This CDR3 spans 13 amino acids. Germline-derived CDR1 and CDR2 are LNHDA and SQIVND (reference sequence). CDR3 amino acids: CASSSVWDSEQFF. The CDR3 nucleotides read TGTGCCAGTAGTAGTGTATGGGACAGTGAGCAGTTCTTC. The full variable domain, with the rest looked up from reference TRBV19 and TRBJ2-1, is DGGITQSPKYLFRKEGQNVTLSCEQNLNHDAMYWYRQDPGQGLRLIYYSQIVNDFQKGDIAEGYSVSREKKESFPLTVTSAQKNPTAFYLCASSSVWDSEQFFGPGTRLTVL.

This clonotype was detected only a few times. The CDR3 protein is CAINTGINSPLHF. DNA of the CDR3: TGTGCCATCAATACAGGGATCAATTCACCCCTCCACTTT. The chain has TRBV10-3 and TRBJ1-6; D might be TRBD1 (6 bases). V gave up 7 bases and J gave up 7 bases, with 11 bases separating them. CDR3 length: 13 amino acids. Germline V gives CDR1 ENHRY, CDR2 SYGVKD.

The chain joins TRBV28 to TRBJ1-5, with a tentative D call TRBD1 (6 bases). Germline loops: CDR1 MDHEN, CDR2 SYDVKM. The CDR3 spans 15 residues. V lost 4 bases, J lost 5 bases, and 15 bases lay in between. CDR3 residues: CASSSGAGQDQPQHF. The CDR3 nucleotides are TGTGCCAGCAGTTCAGGAGCGGGACAAGATCAGCCCCAGCATTTT.

This clonotype was counted ten times or more. The chain has TRBV20-1 and TRBJ1-2; D may be TRBD1 (6 bases). The germline V and J ends were trimmed by 0 bases and 8 bases, with 13 bases remaining between them. Germline CDR1 is DFQATT and CDR2 is SNEGSKA (reference sequence). The CDR3 has 13 residues. The DNA for the CDR3 is TGCAGTGCTAGAGATTGGATCAGGGGCGGCTACACCTTC. Its protein product is CSARDWIRGGYTF.

This clonotype occurred many times. The chain couples TRBV7-9 to TRBJ2-1, with 8 nucleotides matching TRBD2. V was clipped by 8 bases and J by 2 bases; unmatched bases: 5. Germline CDR1 reads SEHNR; CDR2 reads FQNEAQ (reference sequence). This CDR3 spans 14 amino acids. The CDR3 loop reads CASGRGDAYNEQFF. In DNA, the CDR3 is TGTGCCAGCGGGCGGGGGGACGCCTACAATGAGCAGTTCTTC. Combining the CDR3 with reference TRBV7-9 and TRBJ2-1 gives the whole variable domain DTGVSQNPRHKITKRGQNVTFRCDPISEHNRLYWYRQTLGQGPEFLTYFQNEAQLEKSRLLSDRFSAERPKGSFSTLEIQRTEQGDSAMYLCASGRGDAYNEQFFGPGTRLTVL.

The chain links TRBV20-1 to TRBJ1-6, with TRBD1 identical over 10 bases. The CDR3 covers 14 residues. The germline V gene encodes CDR1 DFQATT and CDR2 SNEGSKA (reference sequence). V gave up 0 bases and J gave up 10 bases; unmatched junction bases: 3. This CDR3 reads CSARDADRGSPLHF. In nucleotides, the CDR3 is TGCAGTGCTAGAGACGCGGACAGGGGGTCACCCCTCCACTTT.

V gene TRBV20-1 combines with J gene TRBJ2-7; D is uncertain. CDR1 is DFQATT, CDR2 SNEGSKA, per germline (reference sequence). Trimming pared 6 bases from V and 2 bases from J, leaving 14 bases between. CDR3 length equals 13 residues. The DNA of the CDR3 is TGCAGTGCCGTCAGAGACGGCACCTACGAGCAGTACTTC. Translation: CSAVRDGTYEQYF.

This clonotype was observed a single time. J is TRBJ1-2 and V is TRBV12-3 or TRBV12-4, with D unresolved. The CDR3 runs 11 residues. V was shortened by 7 bases and J by 1 base, with 4 bases between the two germline ends. CDR3: CASKSNYGYTF. CDR3 DNA: TGTGCCAGCAAGAGTAACTATGGCTACACCTTC.

This clonotype was recorded a few times. CDR3 coding DNA: TGTGCCAGCAGCTTAAATCCAGGGTTAGGACGAGAGACCCAGTACTTC. It yields the protein CASSLNPGLGRETQYF. The genes are TRBV7-6 and TRBJ2-5; tentative D call: TRBD1 (5 bases). Germline CDR1 and CDR2: SGHVS and FNYEAQ. The V end was cut by 2 bases, the J end by 4 bases, with 17 bases between. There are 16 residues in the CDR3.

This clonotype was observed a few times. The chain carries TRBV28 and TRBJ2-4; perhaps TRBD2 as D (5 bases). Germline lookup yields CDR1 MDHEN and CDR2 SYDVKM. The V end lost 4 bases, the J end lost 0 bases, and 13 bases lay between the germline ends. The CDR3 has 16 residues. In DNA form, the CDR3 reads TGTGCCAGCAGTTCGGCTAGCACCTTAGCCAAAAACATTCAGTACTTC. Translation gives CASSSASTLAKNIQYF.